This T cell receptor beta chain was documented in a study of T cell responses to AZD1222 COVID-19 vaccine. Regarding the study as a whole: Two AZD1222 administrations were followed by greater Spike-specific TCR breadth and depth.

Notes on this clone: Its antigen is not known.

Some clones are missing from TCRdb's copy, which holds only in-frame ones; the method was immunoSEQ multiplex PCR. The sample lists some 150,000 clones; around nine tenths were seen once. Sequences were derived from peripheral blood, sampled 28 days after the second AZD1222 dose. The clonotype was recovered from an adult who received the AZD1222 COVID-19 vaccine.

The CDR3 sequence is CASSLRRTLDGPNVLTF. The CDR3 DNA follows: TGCGCCAGCAGCTTACGACGGACCCTTGATGGCCCCAACGTCCTGACTTTC. The chain has TRBV5-1 and TRBJ2-6; D not resolved. The V and J ends lost 2 bases and 8 bases respectively, with 20 bases between them. The CDR3 spans 17 residues. Germline loops: CDR1 SGHRS, CDR2 YFSETQ. Supplemented by reference TRBV5-1 and TRBJ2-6, the full variable domain reads KAGVTQTPRYLIKTRGQQVTLSCSPISGHRSVSWYQQTPGQGLQFLFEYFSETQRNKGNFPGRFSGRQFSNSRSEMNVSTLELGDSALYLCASSLRRTLDGPNVLTFGAGSRLTVL.